The source of this T cell receptor beta chain is a study of T-cell reconstitution after alpha-beta-depleted transplantation in children. Unique molecular identifiers featured in how the TCRbeta library was prepared. TCRdb processed the PCR reads anew with MiXCR; each CDR3 protein has one entry. The sample includes 200,000 to 250,000 distinct CDR3 sequences, around 13% seen only once; the top ten take around 2.8%. This clonotype was found many times. Germline and junction disagree at one end, which may indicate a read error. Germline V gene data show CDR1 as MNHEY and CDR2 as SMNVEV (reference sequence). CDR3 length: 18 residues.

V and J are TRBV27 and TRBJ1-5; TRBD1 agrees at 7 bases. Sequencing was performed on PBMCs from the stem cell graft donor, taken from the stem cell graft. This TCR derives from a human donor who donated a stem cell graft to a child with acute lymphoblastic leukemia. The CDR3 spells CASSLSRPSGTAVQPQHF. DNA for the CDR3: TGTGCCAGCAGTCTATCTAGACCGTCCGGGACAGCGGTCCAGCCCCAGCATTTT.